One and the same sample provided the 20 T cell receptor beta chains below, sequenced in a study of identical twins. In TCRdb, the 5' RACE reads were re-called with MiXCR into one record per CDR3 protein. The sample carries some 96,000 distinct CDR3 sequences, 5.9% recorded once. Source material: memory T cells sorted from blood. Receptors were obtained from a woman aged 50 to 60 in good health.

This clonotype was seen at least ten times. CDR3 protein: CASSFGESNQPQHF. The DNA of the CDR3 is TGTGCCAGCAGCTTCGGGGAGAGCAATCAGCCCCAGCATTTT. This sequence joins TRBV7-9 and TRBJ1-5; no clear D. V lost 3 bases, J lost 1 base, and 7 bases lay in between. The CDR3 extends over 14 amino acids. CDR1 is SEHNR and CDR2 is FQNEAQ in the germline V gene (reference sequence).

The V call is TRBV28, the J call TRBJ2-6; D unresolved. The V gene lost 10 bases and the J gene lost 2 bases, with 6 bases spanning the gap. The CDR3 extends over 12 amino acids. Per the germline V gene, CDR1 is MDHEN and CDR2 is SYDVKM. CDR3 bases: TGTGCCACGAGAACTGGGGCCAACGTCCTGACTTTC. Translated, it gives CATRTGANVLTF.

As regards this clonotype: This sequence may be a read error, since a much larger clone differs from it by one base. V and J are TRBV11-2 and TRBJ1-2; weak D call: TRBD1 (5 bases). Germline V gives CDR1 SGHAT, CDR2 FQNNGV. CDR3 length: 13 residues. CDR3 in DNA: TGTGCCAGCACCCCGGGGGGGGACTATGGCTACCCCTTC. Residues: CASTPGGDYGYPF.

This clonotype was seen many times. V and J are TRBV19 and TRBJ2-3; tentative D call: TRBD2 (5 bases). The CDR3 length is 12 residues. V lost 9 bases and J lost 5, with 12 bases in between. Germline V CDR1 and CDR2: LNHDA, SQIVND (reference sequence). The CDR3 DNA reads TGTGCCAGCCGCGCGGGTCAAGATACGCAGTATTTT. Its protein is CASRAGQDTQYF.

Many counts were recorded for this clonotype. The V call is TRBV24-1, the J call TRBJ2-7, with TRBD1 matching 8 bases. Germline V gives CDR1 KGHDR, CDR2 SFDVKD. The CDR3 is 16 amino acids. The ends lost 5 bases at V and 0 bases at J; junction bases unmatched: 8. The CDR3 here is CATSGKLTGDSYEQYF. CDR3 DNA sequence: TGTGCCACCAGTGGTAAACTGACAGGGGACTCCTACGAGCAGTACTTC.

This clonotype was observed many times. V gene TRBV27 combines with J gene TRBJ1-3; no reliable D call. Germline V gene lookup returns CDR1 MNHEY and CDR2 SMNVEV (reference sequence). This CDR3 is built from 16 residues. V was trimmed by 0 bases and J by 0 bases, leaving 9 bases between them. The CDR3 bases are TGTGCCAGCAGTTTATCTGGGATCCGCTCTGGAAACACCATATATTTT. It specifies CASSLSGIRSGNTIYF.

This clonotype was found many times. The rearrangement links TRBV12-3 or TRBV12-4 to TRBJ1-1; D is unresolved. Trimming took off 4 bases at V and 7 bases at J, with 16 bases between the two ends. The CDR3 totals 14 residues. The CDR3: CASSSWGGSDEAFF. DNA for the CDR3: TGTGCCAGCAGTTCATGGGGTGGTTCGGATGAAGCTTTCTTT.

A few counts support this clonotype. This chain uses TRBV20-1 with TRBJ2-7, with 8 bases identical to TRBD2. Trimming cost V 0 bases and J 5 bases; bases outside gene matches: 9. CDR1 DFQATT and CDR2 SNEGSKA come from the germline V gene (reference sequence). There are 15 residues in the CDR3. CDR3 residues: CSARDVSGGPHEQYF. The CDR3 DNA is TGCAGTGCTAGAGATGTGTCGGGAGGGCCCCACGAGCAGTACTTC.

This clonotype was seen many times. The chain carries TRBV5-1 and TRBJ2-1; no firm D call. Germline V gives CDR1 SGHRS, CDR2 YFSETQ. Trimming removed 5 bases from V and 10 bases from J, with 13 bases in between. There are 12 residues in the CDR3. CDR3 bases: TGCGCCAGCAGTTTCCGGGTTAACGAGCAGTTCTTC. This gives the protein CASSFRVNEQFF.

J is TRBJ2-1 and V is TRBV18; 8 nucleotides match TRBD2. V shed 3 bases and J 6 bases; nucleotides not matched to a gene: 4. Germline V gene sequence: CDR1 KGHSH, CDR2 LQKENI. CDR3 length equals 14 residues. CDR3 loop: CASSPPGGGNEQFF. As DNA, the CDR3 is TGTGCCAGCTCACCTCCGGGAGGGGGCAATGAGCAGTTCTTC.

V gene TRBV28 combines with J gene TRBJ2-7, with D hard to call. Germline values: CDR1 MDHEN, CDR2 SYDVKM. The CDR3 spans 13 residues. V gave up 3 bases and J gave up 4 bases, with 10 bases separating them. The CDR3 region is CASSFSPLYEQYF. The CDR3 bases are TGTGCCAGCAGTTTTTCGCCGCTGTACGAGCAGTACTTC.

This sequence joins TRBV5-1 and TRBJ2-3; 8 positions agree with TRBD2. The CDR3 is 14 amino acids. With 7 bases clipped from V and 3 bases from J, the junction kept 7 bases outside the gene matches. Germline lookup yields CDR1 SGHRS and CDR2 YFSETQ. The CDR3: CASGPGGVTDTQYF. For the CDR3, the DNA is TGCGCCAGCGGCCCGGGAGGGGTGACAGATACGCAGTATTTT.

The table lists this clonotype with a few counts. The chain couples TRBV29-1 to TRBJ2-2; either TRBD1 or TRBD2 may supply D (6 bases each). The germline V gene encodes CDR1 SQVTM and CDR2 ANQGSEA. Trimming stripped 2 bases from V and 6 bases from J, with 16 bases between. The CDR3 has 15 residues. The CDR3 sequence is CSVEPGLGGPGELFF. In DNA form, the CDR3 reads TGCAGCGTTGAACCCGGGCTTGGGGGGCCCGGGGAGCTGTTTTTT.

The chain uses TRBV3-1 and TRBJ2-2; D possibly matches TRBD1 or TRBD2 (5 bases each). The CDR3 is 15 residues long. Trimming took off 3 bases at V and 6 bases at J, with 14 bases between the two ends. CDR1 and CDR2 (germline): LGHDT, YNNKEL (reference sequence). CDR3 sequence (DNA): TGTGCCAGCAGCCAGGGCCTATGGGACGCCGGGGAGCTGTTTTTT. It is translated as CASSQGLWDAGELFF.

This clonotype appeared many times. This chain joins TRBV5-1 and TRBJ2-3, with D perhaps assigned TRBD1 or TRBD2 (5 bases each). The CDR3 extends over 15 amino acids. Germline values: CDR1 SGHRS, CDR2 YFSETQ. The germline V and J ends were trimmed by 1 base and 3 bases, with 12 bases remaining between them. In DNA, the CDR3 is TGCGCCAGCAGCTTGAAAGCGGCAGGGACAGATACGCAGTATTTT. Translating it yields CASSLKAAGTDTQYF. The whole variable domain, filled in from reference TRBV5-1 and TRBJ2-3, reads KAGVTQTPRYLIKTRGQQVTLSCSPISGHRSVSWYQQTPGQGLQFLFEYFSETQRNKGNFPGRFSGRQFSNSRSEMNVSTLELGDSALYLCASSLKAAGTDTQYFGPGTRLTVL.

Only a few counts were recorded for this clonotype. This chain uses TRBV7-9 with TRBJ2-3, with TRBD1 matching 9 bases. V dropped 1 base and J dropped 3; count of bases not matched to a gene: 14. CDR1 and CDR2 from the germline V gene are SEHNR and FQNEAQ (reference sequence). CDR3 length: 19 amino acids. CDR3 coding DNA: TGTGCCAGCAGCTTAGGGGTCCCGGGACAGGGAAGGTGGACAGATACGCAGTATTTT. Translation: CASSLGVPGQGRWTDTQYF.

This clonotype was seen at least ten times. V is TRBV20-1 and J is TRBJ2-1, with 7 bases aligning to TRBD2. With V trimmed by 5 bases and J by 7 bases, 8 bases remained unmatched. This CDR3 is 13 amino acids long. CDR1 DFQATT and CDR2 SNEGSKA come from the germline V gene (reference sequence). CDR3 amino acids: CSAEGGRSNEQFF. CDR3 DNA sequence: TGCAGTGCTGAGGGAGGGCGTTCTAATGAGCAGTTCTTC.

This clonotype has at least ten counts. Here the CDR3 DNA reads TGTGCCAGCAGCCAAGACAGCGGGAGGGTCTACGAGCAGTACTTC. As protein: CASSQDSGRVYEQYF. J is TRBJ2-7 and V is TRBV3-1; 10 nucleotides match TRBD2. The CDR3 sequence is 15 residues long. J was trimmed by 3 bases and V by 0 bases; bases with no gene match: 2. Looked up from germline, CDR1 is LGHDT and CDR2 is YNNKEL (reference sequence).

The sample holds many counts of this clonotype. The chain links TRBV7-8 to TRBJ2-5, with 12 bases aligning to TRBD2. CDR1 is SGHVS, CDR2 FQNEAQ, per germline. This CDR3 spans 16 amino acids. The junction had 5 bases not matched to a gene; V was cut back by 5 bases and J by 1 base. For the CDR3, the DNA is TGTGCCAGCAGCCGAGGACTAGCGGGGACCCAAGAGACCCAGTACTTC. This encodes CASSRGLAGTQETQYF. Supplemented by reference TRBV7-8 and TRBJ2-5, the full variable domain reads GAGVSQSPRYKVAKRGQDVALRCDPISGHVSLFWYQQALGQGPEFLTYFQNEAQLDKSGLPSDRFFAERPEGSVSTLKIQRTQQEDSAVYLCASSRGLAGTQETQYFGPGTRLLVL.

V gene TRBV19 combines with J gene TRBJ1-1; 7 positions agree with TRBD1. CDR3 length: 14 amino acids. CDR1 and CDR2 (germline): LNHDA, SQIVND (reference sequence). Trimming took 3 bases from V and 2 from J; bases not matched to a gene: 3. The CDR3 is CASSIRGSNTEAFF. The CDR3 bases are TGTGCCAGTAGTATCAGGGGGTCCAACACTGAAGCTTTCTTT.